A single sample is the source of the 21 T cell receptor beta chains below, sequenced in a study of T cell changes during pregnancy in multiple sclerosis (dated by TCRdb to the late 2010s). The library was produced with the immunoSEQ multiplex PCR assay. TCRdb stores this immuneACCESS table with in-frame sequences only. Part of the clones is absent; in the studies checked, under half of the shortfall reflects unresolved V genes, and no reason is known for the rest. This sample holds almost 55,000 clones; around 90% were observed only once. The ten most abundant clones make up 2.5% to 3.5% of the sample. The sequencing used CD8+ T cells from peripheral blood mononuclear cells, collected before pregnancy. The source is a female donor with multiple sclerosis, enrolled in a pregnancy study.

This sequence joins TRBV4-3 and TRBJ2-7, with TRBD1 identical over 7 bases. The length of the CDR3 is 16 residues. V lost 1 base and J lost 4; bases outside the gene matches: 10. CDR1 is LGHNA, CDR2 YSLEER, per germline. The CDR3 here is CASSQVEGAKRYEQYF. In nucleotides, the CDR3 is TGCGCCAGCAGCCAAGTAGAGGGGGCGAAAAGGTACGAGCAGTACTTC.

V is TRBV29-1 and J is TRBJ1-1; tentatively, D is TRBD1 (6 bases). There are 12 residues in the CDR3. Germline CDR1 and CDR2: SQVTM and ANQGSEA. V lost 7 bases and J 0 bases, leaving 9 bases between the germline ends. The CDR3 region is CSAQGLNTEAFF. The CDR3 coding sequence is TGCAGCGCGCAGGGGCTGAACACTGAAGCTTTCTTT. Combining the CDR3 with reference TRBV29-1 and TRBJ1-1 gives the whole variable domain SAVISQKPSRDICQRGTSLTIQCQVDSQVTMMFWYRQQPGQSLTLIATANQGSEATYESGFVIDKFPISRPNLTFSTLTVSNMSPEDSSIYLCSAQGLNTEAFFGQGTRLTVV.

This chain uses TRBV19 with TRBJ2-7; the match to TRBD2 covers 12 bases. Unmatched junction bases numbered 15, after V lost 11 bases and J lost 4 bases. Germline V gene sequence: CDR1 LNHDA, CDR2 SQIVND (reference sequence). The CDR3 is made up of 16 amino acids. The CDR3 here is CAPTPRTSGDRYEQYF. The CDR3, as DNA: TGTGCCCCTACGCCGAGGACTAGCGGGGATCGGTACGAGCAGTACTTC.

V is TRBV29-1 and J is TRBJ1-3; TRBD1 aligns across 8 bases. Looked up from germline, CDR1 is SQVTM and CDR2 is ANQGSEA. The length of the CDR3 is 15 residues. J was trimmed by 1 base and V by 6 bases; bases with no gene match: 8. CDR3 sequence: CSVGTGLGSGNTIYF. The CDR3 DNA reads TGCAGCGTCGGGACAGGACTTGGGTCTGGAAACACCATATATTTT.

The chain couples TRBV27 to TRBJ1-2; no clear D. This CDR3 is built from 13 residues. Looked up from germline, CDR1 is MNHEY and CDR2 is SMNVEV (reference sequence). Trimming removed 2 bases from V and 5 bases from J, with 9 bases in between. CDR3 in amino acids: CASSLIGGYGYTF. CDR3 nucleotide sequence: TGTGCCAGCAGTTTAATAGGAGGGTATGGCTACACCTTC.

This sequence joins TRBV7-3 and TRBJ2-1; 11 nucleotides agree with TRBD2. Germline trimming cut 5 bases from V and 8 bases from J; bases unmatched to any gene: 8. Per the germline V gene, CDR1 is SGHTA and CDR2 is FQGTGA. The CDR3 sequence is 15 residues long. CDR3 sequence reads: CASSLAGGPSYEQFF. The CDR3 DNA is TGTGCCAGCAGCCTAGCGGGGGGCCCTTCCTATGAGCAGTTCTTC. The whole variable domain, filled in from reference TRBV7-3 and TRBJ2-1, reads GAGVSQTPSNKVTEKGKYVELRCDPISGHTALYWYRQSLGQGPEFLIYFQGTGAADDSGLPNDRFFAVRPEGSVSTLKIQRTERGDSAVYLCASSLAGGPSYEQFFGPGTRLTVL.

This chain uses TRBV19 with TRBJ1-2; a possible D gene is TRBD1 (5 bases). This CDR3 has 16 amino acids. CDR1 LNHDA and CDR2 SQIVND come from the germline V gene (reference sequence). V was shortened by 1 base and J by 0 bases, with 12 bases between the two germline ends. The CDR3 bases are TGTGCCAGTAGTATAGTTGAGGGACTATCTAACTATGGCTACACCTTC. Translating it yields CASSIVEGLSNYGYTF.

The rearrangement joins TRBV9 to TRBJ2-3; D possibly corresponds to TRBD2 (6 bases). Trimming took off 0 bases at V and 2 bases at J, with 13 bases between the two ends. From germline, CDR1 is SGDLS and CDR2 YYNGEE. The length of the CDR3 is 16 residues. The CDR3 loop reads CASSVASSGNTDTQYF. In nucleotides, the CDR3 is TGTGCCAGCAGCGTAGCGAGTAGCGGAAACACAGATACGCAGTATTTT.

V usage is TRBV9 and J usage is TRBJ1-1; no clear D gene. Trimming took 1 base from V and 1 from J, leaving 5 bases between them. Germline V gene lookup returns CDR1 SGDLS and CDR2 YYNGEE. This CDR3 comprises 13 residues. Here the CDR3 DNA reads TGTGCCAGCAGCGTAAGCTCGAACACTGAAGCTTTCTTT. As protein: CASSVSSNTEAFF.

V usage is TRBV5-6 and J usage is TRBJ2-1, with 10 bases fitting TRBD2. Germline V gives CDR1 SGHDT, CDR2 YYEEEE. V dropped 3 bases and J dropped 5; count of bases not matched to a gene: 8. The CDR3 extends over 16 amino acids. The CDR3: CASSSPGLATHNEQFF. As DNA, the CDR3 is TGTGCCAGCAGCTCCCCGGGACTAGCGACACACAATGAGCAGTTCTTC.

The J gene is TRBJ1-2, the V gene TRBV6-5, with 8 bases that match TRBD1. The ends lost 4 bases at V and 4 bases at J; junction bases unmatched: 11. There are 16 residues in the CDR3. Germline V lookup: CDR1 MNHEY, CDR2 SVGAGI. The CDR3 sequence is CASSFGRQGRSYGYTF. In DNA, the CDR3 is TGTGCCAGCAGTTTTGGGCGACAGGGGCGCTCCTATGGCTACACCTTC.

The DNA for the CDR3 is TGTGCCAGCAGCGCCGACAGTGGTGGAGACTATGGCTACACCTTC. Translating it yields CASSADSGGDYGYTF. V and J are TRBV9 and TRBJ1-2; D possibly corresponds to TRBD1 (5 bases). The V end was cut by 3 bases, the J end by 3 bases, with 15 bases between. There are 15 residues in the CDR3. Germline V gene sequence: CDR1 SGDLS, CDR2 YYNGEE. Drawing the rest from reference TRBV9 and TRBJ1-2, the complete variable domain is DSGVTQTPKHLITATGQRVTLRCSPRSGDLSVYWYQQSLDQGLQFLIQYYNGEERAKGNILERFSAQQFPDLHSELNLSSLELGDSALYFCASSADSGGDYGYTFGSGTRLTVV.

V gene TRBV7-9 combines with J gene TRBJ2-7; 11 bases align to TRBD2. The CDR3 loop spans 16 amino acids. Germline CDR1 reads SEHNR; CDR2 reads FQNEAQ (reference sequence). Germline trimming cut 6 bases from V and 1 base from J; bases unmatched to any gene: 8. CDR3 region: CASSSSGTSGSYEQYF. CDR3 nucleotides: TGTGCCAGCAGTTCCTCCGGGACTAGCGGTTCCTACGAGCAGTACTTC.

This sequence joins TRBV6-5 and TRBJ1-1, with 8 bases fitting TRBD1. This CDR3 spans 14 amino acids. The V and J ends lost 8 bases and 11 bases, in that order; junction bases with no gene match: 16. Germline V gene lookup returns CDR1 MNHEY and CDR2 SVGAGI. CDR3 sequence reads: CASRNGQGEDWAFF. The CDR3 nucleotides read TGTGCCAGCCGGAATGGACAGGGAGAGGATTGGGCTTTCTTT.

V and J are TRBV9 and TRBJ2-1; maybe TRBD2 (6 bases). V dropped 0 bases and J dropped 9 bases, with 16 bases sitting between them. This CDR3 spans 15 amino acids. Germline loops: CDR1 SGDLS, CDR2 YYNGEE. CDR3 bases: TGTGCCAGCAGCGTAGAATCGTATGGGGGGAGTGAGCAGTTCTTC. Translated: CASSVESYGGSEQFF.

The chain employs TRBV29-1 and TRBJ1-5; weak D call: TRBD1 (5 bases). The CDR3 length is 13 residues. Trimming cost V 3 bases and J 11 bases, with 17 bases left between them. The V gene's germline CDR1 is SQVTM and CDR2 ANQGSEA. The CDR3 DNA follows: TGCAGCGTTGAGAGTGGGACTAGAGGTGCCCAGCATTTT. Its protein is CSVESGTRGAQHF.

This chain joins TRBV15 and TRBJ2-5, with D uncertain. The J call is in doubt because the DNA end fits TRBJ2-7 better. Germline CDR1 reads LNHNV; CDR2 reads YYDKDF (reference sequence). This CDR3 is 15 amino acids long. The CDR3 DNA sequence: TGTGCCACCAGCAGAGATATGGGCTCGGTCTACGAGCAGTACTTC. It codes for CATSRDMGSVYEQYF.

The V call is TRBV5-1, the J call TRBJ1-1; no reliable D call. Per germline, CDR1 SGHRS and CDR2 YFSETQ. This CDR3 contains 15 residues. The V end lost 0 bases, the J end lost 1 base, and 10 bases lay between the germline ends. The CDR3 reads CASSLEVVRNTEAFF. DNA of the CDR3: TGCGCCAGCAGCTTGGAAGTGGTTAGGAACACTGAAGCTTTCTTT. Variable domain in full (rest from reference TRBV5-1 and TRBJ1-1): KAGVTQTPRYLIKTRGQQVTLSCSPISGHRSVSWYQQTPGQGLQFLFEYFSETQRNKGNFPGRFSGRQFSNSRSEMNVSTLELGDSALYLCASSLEVVRNTEAFFGQGTRLTVV.

The chain uses TRBV7-9 and TRBJ1-3; 7 positions match TRBD1. The CDR3 totals 15 residues. With V trimmed by 5 bases and J by 8 bases, 12 bases remained unmatched. In germline, CDR1 is SEHNR, CDR2 FQNEAQ (reference sequence). The CDR3 DNA follows: TGTGCCAGCAGCCCCCCAGTGACAGGGAAAGACACCATATATTTT. Its translation is CASSPPVTGKDTIYF.

The rearrangement links TRBV7-7 to TRBJ1-5, with D unclear. Trimming cost V 5 bases and J 7 bases, with 15 bases left between them. Germline lookup yields CDR1 SSHAT and CDR2 FNYEAQ (reference sequence). The CDR3 spans 14 residues. This CDR3 reads CASSPTPSGQPQHF. The CDR3 nucleotides are TGTGCCAGCAGCCCAACACCCTCCGGGCAGCCCCAGCATTTT. The full variable domain, rest sourced from reference TRBV7-7 and TRBJ1-5, is GAGVSQSPRYKVTKRGQDVTLRCDPISSHATLYWYQQALGQGPEFLTYFNYEAQPDKSGLPSDRFSAERPEGSISTLTIQRTEQRDSAMYRCASSPTPSGQPQHFGDGTRLSIL.

The genes are TRBV12-5 and TRBJ1-2; 7 bases agree with TRBD1. The CDR3 covers 12 residues. Germline lookup yields CDR1 LGHNT and CDR2 FRNRAP. The J segment lost 3 bases and the V segment lost 6 bases, leaving 1 base of the junction unmatched. The DNA of the CDR3 is TGTGCTAGTGGAACAGGGGACTATGGCTACACCTTC. Protein: CASGTGDYGYTF.